This T cell receptor (beta chain) stems from a study of brain T cells in children with intractable seizures (dated by TCRdb to the early 2020s). The study in broad terms: Resected brain tissue from 53 pediatric epilepsy surgery cases was first screened for immune gene transcripts using a NanoString immunology panel. About 65% of the 12 selected surgery cases also had pre-surgery blood sequenced, which left four cases with brain tissue only. Paper-wide results and their limitations: Viral specificity was inferred only from CDR3 sequence similarity, and patients' HCMV serostatus was unknown. Because sequencing depth differed between pre- and post-surgery blood, the absence of clones from the pre-surgery sample may reflect undersampling.

Per the publication, the time point label means: blood from clinic visit 5 months post-surgery; TSC patient then seizure free. The surgery cases that showed the highest brain T cell transcript signatures were chosen for TCR beta chain sequencing of brain tissue, and of blood when it was available. Patients had been treated with at least one anti-epileptic drug before surgery. TCR-sequenced patients were children with drug-resistant epilepsy due to tuberous sclerosis complex, focal cortical dysplasia, Rasmussen encephalitis or hemimegalencephaly. The Monarch genomic DNA purification kit was used to extract bulk genomic DNA from unsorted brain tissue and whole blood. The immunoSEQ assay was applied to genomic DNA to generate the TCR beta chain sequences. Turning to the authors' computational methods: Any CDR3 sequence that did not begin with the conserved framework cysteine at position 104 was removed by hand. To get clonality, the normalized Shannon's Diversity Index was subtracted from one, giving values from 0 (maximal diversity) to 1 (oligoclonal). Differences in the frequency of the same CDR3 between samples, such as brain versus blood, were assessed with chi-squared comparison-of-proportions tests. Public clonotypes were identified through searches of immuneACCESS, and similarity to known antiviral clonotypes was evaluated with the VDJdb browser. TCRdb obtained this table from immuneACCESS and retained in-frame rearrangements with V and J assigned. These tables miss some clones; where compared with another copy, unresolved V genes account for less than half of the shortfall, and the remainder is unexplained. V and J calls and clone size are given by that table; D and trimming were obtained from the DNA. Here the sample has about 340,000 clones; more than 85% occur a single time. The ten largest clones capture 5.7% of the sample.

Per the germline V gene, MNHEY is the CDR1 and SVGAGI is the CDR2. The CDR3 covers 16 residues, taking in both the cysteine and the phenylalanine. The CDR3 DNA has 48 bases and is translated from base 1. Between the V and J ends, shortened by 2 bases and 4 bases respectively, the junction contains 17 bases. For this clone: Its target antigen remains unknown. No much larger clone exists at a distance of one base, and base qualities are not known.

The sample was peripheral blood, taken around 5 months after surgery. This clonotype was obtained from a boy in the first two years of life with tuberous sclerosis and intractable seizures. The chain employs TRBV6-5 and TRBJ1-2; the D gene is perhaps TRBD1, from 6 matching bases. The nucleotides are TGTGCCAGCAGTTACGGGGTAGGACAGCCAGTCTATGGCTACACCTTC. Translated, it gives CASSYGVGQPVYGYTF.